A single sample gave rise to the 5 T cell receptor beta chains below, sequenced in a study of pediatric ulcerative colitis. Only in-frame clones appear in the TCRdb table, and some are missing; sequencing was by immunoSEQ multiplex PCR. This sample carries roughly 30,000 clones, roughly 78% of them seen once, and the ten largest clones take around 4.4%. The sequenced material came from blood. These receptors originate from a boy aged 5 to 17 with severe ulcerative colitis.

In DNA form, the CDR3 reads TGTGCCAGCAGCCCGGGACTAGCGACAGAGACCCAGTACTTC. It yields the protein CASSPGLATETQYF. V is TRBV2 and J is TRBJ2-5, with 10 positions matching TRBD2. Germline assignment: CDR1 SNHLY and CDR2 FYNNEI. The CDR3 contains 14 residues. With 6 bases clipped from V and 4 bases from J, the junction kept 5 bases outside the gene matches.

This clone was observed a single time. This chain joins TRBV19 and TRBJ2-2, with D tentatively TRBD2 (6 bases). V was shortened by 3 bases and J by 0 bases, with 8 bases between the two germline ends. There are 15 residues in the CDR3. Germline loops: CDR1 LNHDA, CDR2 SQIVND (reference sequence). The CDR3 sequence: CASSMVAANTGELFF. CDR3 nucleotide sequence: TGTGCCAGTAGTATGGTAGCGGCGAACACCGGGGAGCTGTTTTTT.

This clone was seen just once. V gene TRBV11-2 combines with J gene TRBJ2-7; D gene uncertain. Germline V gene sequence: CDR1 SGHAT, CDR2 FQNNGV. V shed 4 bases and J shed 0 bases, with 13 bases lying between them. This CDR3 has 15 residues. The CDR3 DNA sequence: TGTGCCAGCAGCTCCCTAACGAGTCCCTCCTACGAGCAGTACTTC. Protein: CASSSLTSPSYEQYF.

The chain is built from TRBV5-6 and TRBJ2-4, with 7 nucleotides matching TRBD1. The germline gives CDR1 SGHDT, CDR2 YYEEEE. This CDR3 has 15 residues. The junction had 6 bases not matched to a gene; V was cut back by 4 bases and J by 2 bases. Here the CDR3 reads CASSRVTGTKNIQYF. CDR3 DNA sequence: TGTGCCAGCAGCCGAGTGACAGGGACCAAAAACATTCAGTACTTC.

The chain couples TRBV6-1 to TRBJ1-5; D uncertain. V was trimmed by 1 base and J by 6 bases, leaving 10 bases between them. CDR3 length: 14 amino acids. Germline V gives CDR1 MNHNS, CDR2 SASEGT. The CDR3 sequence: CASSEDANGQPQHF. The CDR3 DNA is TGTGCCAGCAGTGAAGATGCGAATGGTCAGCCCCAGCATTTT.